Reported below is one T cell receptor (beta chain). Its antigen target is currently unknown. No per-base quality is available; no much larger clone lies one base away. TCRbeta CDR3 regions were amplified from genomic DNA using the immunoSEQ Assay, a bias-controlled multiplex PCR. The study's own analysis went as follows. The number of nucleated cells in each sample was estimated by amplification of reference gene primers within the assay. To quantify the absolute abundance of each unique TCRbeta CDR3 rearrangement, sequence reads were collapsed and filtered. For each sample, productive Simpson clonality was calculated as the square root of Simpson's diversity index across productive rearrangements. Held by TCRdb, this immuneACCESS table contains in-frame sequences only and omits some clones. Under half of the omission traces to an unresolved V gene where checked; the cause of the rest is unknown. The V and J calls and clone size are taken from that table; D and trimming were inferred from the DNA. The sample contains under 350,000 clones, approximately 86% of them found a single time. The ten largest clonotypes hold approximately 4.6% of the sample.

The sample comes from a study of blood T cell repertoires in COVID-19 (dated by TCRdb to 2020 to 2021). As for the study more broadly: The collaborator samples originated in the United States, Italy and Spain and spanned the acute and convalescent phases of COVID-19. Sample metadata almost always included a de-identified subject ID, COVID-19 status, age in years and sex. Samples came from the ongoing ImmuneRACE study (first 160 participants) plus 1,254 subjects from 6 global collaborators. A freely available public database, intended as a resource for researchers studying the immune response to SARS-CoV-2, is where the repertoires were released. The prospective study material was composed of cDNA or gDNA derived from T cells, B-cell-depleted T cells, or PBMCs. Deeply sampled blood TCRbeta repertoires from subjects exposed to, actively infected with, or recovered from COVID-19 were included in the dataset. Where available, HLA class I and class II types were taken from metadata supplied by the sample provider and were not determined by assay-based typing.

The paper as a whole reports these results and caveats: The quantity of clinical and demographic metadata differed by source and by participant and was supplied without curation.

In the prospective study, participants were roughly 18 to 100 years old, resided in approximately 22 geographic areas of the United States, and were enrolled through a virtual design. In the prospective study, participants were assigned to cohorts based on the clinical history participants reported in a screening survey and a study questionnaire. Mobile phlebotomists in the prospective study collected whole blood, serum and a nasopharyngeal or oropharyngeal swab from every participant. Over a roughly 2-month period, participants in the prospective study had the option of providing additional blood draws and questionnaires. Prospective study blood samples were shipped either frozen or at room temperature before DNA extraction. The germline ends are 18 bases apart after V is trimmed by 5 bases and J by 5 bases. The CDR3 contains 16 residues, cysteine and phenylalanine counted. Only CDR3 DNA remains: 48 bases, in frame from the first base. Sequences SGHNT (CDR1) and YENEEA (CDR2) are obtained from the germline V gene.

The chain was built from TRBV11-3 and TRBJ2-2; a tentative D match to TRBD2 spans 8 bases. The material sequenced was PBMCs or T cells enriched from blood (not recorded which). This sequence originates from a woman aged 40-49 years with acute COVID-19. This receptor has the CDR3 CASSPGGAGVTGELFF. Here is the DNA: TGTGCCAGCAGCCCAGGGGGAGCGGGAGTGACCGGGGAGCTGTTTTTT.